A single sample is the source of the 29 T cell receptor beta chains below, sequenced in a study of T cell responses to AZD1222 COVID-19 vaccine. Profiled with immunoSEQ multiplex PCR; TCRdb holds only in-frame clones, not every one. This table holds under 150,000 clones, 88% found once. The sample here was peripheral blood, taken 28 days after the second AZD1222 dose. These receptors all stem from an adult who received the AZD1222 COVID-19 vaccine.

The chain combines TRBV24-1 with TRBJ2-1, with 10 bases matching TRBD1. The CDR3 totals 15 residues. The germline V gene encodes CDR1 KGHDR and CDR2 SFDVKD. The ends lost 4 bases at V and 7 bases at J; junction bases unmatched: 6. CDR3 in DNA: TGTGCCACCAGTGACTCCGGGACAGGGGAAAATGAGCAGTTCTTC. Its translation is CATSDSGTGENEQFF.

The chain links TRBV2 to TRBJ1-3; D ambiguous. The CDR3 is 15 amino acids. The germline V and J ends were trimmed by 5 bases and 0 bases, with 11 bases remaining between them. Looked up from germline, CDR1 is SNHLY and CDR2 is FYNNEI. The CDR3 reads CASSPQSISGNTIYF. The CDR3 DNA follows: TGTGCCAGCAGTCCACAGAGCATCTCTGGAAACACCATATATTTT.

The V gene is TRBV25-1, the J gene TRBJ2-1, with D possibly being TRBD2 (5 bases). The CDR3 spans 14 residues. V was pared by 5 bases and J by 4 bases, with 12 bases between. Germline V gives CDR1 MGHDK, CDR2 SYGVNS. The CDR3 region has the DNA TGTGCCAGCAGTAGCCTGGGGAGATACAATGAGCAGTTCTTC. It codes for CASSSLGRYNEQFF. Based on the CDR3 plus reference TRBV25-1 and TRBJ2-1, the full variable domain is EADIYQTPRYLVIGTGKKITLECSQTMGHDKMYWYQQDPGMELHLIHYSYGVNSTEKGDLSSESTVSRIRTEHFPLTLESARPSHTSQYLCASSSLGRYNEQFFGPGTRLTVL.

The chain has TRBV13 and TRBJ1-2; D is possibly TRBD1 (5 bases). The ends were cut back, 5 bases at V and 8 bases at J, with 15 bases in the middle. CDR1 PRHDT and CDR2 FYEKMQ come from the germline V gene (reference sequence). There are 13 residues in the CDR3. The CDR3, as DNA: TGTGCCAGCAGCAGTATCAGGGTACGGGGCTACACCTTC. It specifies CASSSIRVRGYTF. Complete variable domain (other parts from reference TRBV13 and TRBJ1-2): AAGVIQSPRHLIKEKRETATLKCYPIPRHDTVYWYQQGPGQDPQFLISFYEKMQSDKGSIPDRFSAQQFSDYHSELNMSSLELGDSALYFCASSSIRVRGYTFGSGTRLTVV.

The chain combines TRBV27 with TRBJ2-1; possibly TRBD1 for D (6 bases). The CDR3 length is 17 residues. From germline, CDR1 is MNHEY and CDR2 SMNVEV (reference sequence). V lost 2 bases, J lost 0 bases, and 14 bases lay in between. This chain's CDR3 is CASSLQAGASSYNEQFF. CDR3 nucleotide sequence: TGTGCCAGCAGTTTACAGGCAGGGGCGAGCTCCTACAATGAGCAGTTCTTC.

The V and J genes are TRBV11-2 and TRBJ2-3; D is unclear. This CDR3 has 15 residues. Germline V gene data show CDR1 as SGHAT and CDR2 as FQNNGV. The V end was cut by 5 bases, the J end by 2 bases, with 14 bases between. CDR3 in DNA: TGTGCCAGCAGCGCACAGAGAAAACCCACAGATACGCAGTATTTT. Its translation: CASSAQRKPTDTQYF. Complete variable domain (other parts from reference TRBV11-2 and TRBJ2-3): EAGVAQSPRYKIIEKRQSVAFWCNPISGHATLYWYQQILGQGPKLLIQFQNNGVVDDSQLPKDRFSAERLKGVDSTLKIQPAKLEDSAVYLCASSAQRKPTDTQYFGPGTRLTVL.

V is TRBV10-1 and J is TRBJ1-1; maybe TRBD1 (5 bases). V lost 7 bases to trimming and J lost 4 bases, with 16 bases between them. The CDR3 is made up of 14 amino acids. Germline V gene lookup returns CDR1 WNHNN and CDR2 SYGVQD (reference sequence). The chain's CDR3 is CASKAILGGTEAFF. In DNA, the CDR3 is TGCGCCAGCAAAGCTATTCTTGGGGGCACTGAAGCTTTCTTT.

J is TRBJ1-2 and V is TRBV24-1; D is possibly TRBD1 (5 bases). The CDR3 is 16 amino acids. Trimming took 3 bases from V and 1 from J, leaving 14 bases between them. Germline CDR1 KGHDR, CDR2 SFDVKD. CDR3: CATSDVNRDRNYGYTF. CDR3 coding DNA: TGTGCCACCAGTGATGTCAACCGGGACCGTAACTATGGCTACACCTTC.

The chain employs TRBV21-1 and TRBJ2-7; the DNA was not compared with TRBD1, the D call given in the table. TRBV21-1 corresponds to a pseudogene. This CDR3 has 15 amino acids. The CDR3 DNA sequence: TGTGCCAGCAGCAATAGCGGGACAGGGTATTACGAGCAGTACTTC. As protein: CASSNSGTGYYEQYF.

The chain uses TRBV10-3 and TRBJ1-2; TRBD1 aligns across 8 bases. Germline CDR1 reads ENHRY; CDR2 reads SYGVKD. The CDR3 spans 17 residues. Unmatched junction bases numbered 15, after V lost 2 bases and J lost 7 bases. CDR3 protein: CAISEGQGSNLGIGYTF. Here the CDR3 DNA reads TGTGCCATCAGTGAGGGACAGGGATCTAATTTGGGGATTGGCTACACCTTC.

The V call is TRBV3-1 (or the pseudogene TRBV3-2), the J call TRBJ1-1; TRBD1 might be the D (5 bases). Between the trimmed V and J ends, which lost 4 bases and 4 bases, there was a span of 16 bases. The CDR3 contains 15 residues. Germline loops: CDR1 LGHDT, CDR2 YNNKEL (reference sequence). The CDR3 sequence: CASSPHPSGSTEAFF. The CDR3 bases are TGTGCCAGCAGCCCCCATCCTTCAGGGAGCACTGAAGCTTTCTTT.

The CDR3 nucleotides read TGTGCCAGCTCACCCATGGGGGGACACGAGCAGTACTTC. Its protein is CASSPMGGHEQYF. The rearrangement joins TRBV18 to TRBJ2-7; maybe TRBD2 (6 bases). The CDR3 runs to 13 residues. CDR1 is KGHSH, CDR2 LQKENI, per germline. Deletions cut 3 bases from V and 5 bases from J, with 11 bases between. Full variable domain (remainder filled in from reference TRBV18 and TRBJ2-7): NAGVMQNPRHLVRRRGQEARLRCSPMKGHSHVYWYRQLPEEGLKFMVYLQKENIIDESGMPKERFSAEFPKEGPSILRIQQVVRGDSAAYFCASSPMGGHEQYFGPGTRLTVT.

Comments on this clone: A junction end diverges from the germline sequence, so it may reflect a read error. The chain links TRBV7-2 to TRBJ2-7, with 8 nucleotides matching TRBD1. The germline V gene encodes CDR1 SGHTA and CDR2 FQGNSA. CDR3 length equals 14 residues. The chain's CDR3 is CASTWTGSSSEQYF. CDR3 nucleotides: TGTGCCAGCACCTGGACAGGGTCCTCCTCCGAGCAGTACTTC.

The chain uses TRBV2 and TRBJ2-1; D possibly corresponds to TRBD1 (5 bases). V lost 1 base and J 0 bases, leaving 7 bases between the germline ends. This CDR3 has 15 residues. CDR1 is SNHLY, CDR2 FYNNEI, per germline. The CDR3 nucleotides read TGTGCCAGCAGTGAAGAGGACATCTCCTACAATGAGCAGTTCTTC. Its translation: CASSEEDISYNEQFF.

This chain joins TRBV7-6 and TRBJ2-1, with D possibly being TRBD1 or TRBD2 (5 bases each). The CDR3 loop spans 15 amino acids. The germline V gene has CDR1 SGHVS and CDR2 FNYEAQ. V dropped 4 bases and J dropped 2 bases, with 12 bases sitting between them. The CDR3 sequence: CASSSRDGPYNEQFF. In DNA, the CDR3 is TGTGCCAGCAGCTCCCGGGACGGTCCCTACAATGAGCAGTTCTTC.

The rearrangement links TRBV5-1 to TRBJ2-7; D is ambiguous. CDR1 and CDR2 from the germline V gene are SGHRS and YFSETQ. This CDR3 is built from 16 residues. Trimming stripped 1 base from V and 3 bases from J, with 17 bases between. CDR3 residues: CASSLNRLPLGYEQYF. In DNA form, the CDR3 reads TGCGCCAGCAGCTTGAACCGTTTACCATTGGGCTACGAGCAGTACTTC.

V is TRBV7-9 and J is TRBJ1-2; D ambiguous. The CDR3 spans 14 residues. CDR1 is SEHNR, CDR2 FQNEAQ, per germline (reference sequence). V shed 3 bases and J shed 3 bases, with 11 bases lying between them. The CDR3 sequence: CASSLRWGDYGYTF. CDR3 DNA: TGTGCCAGCAGCTTGCGATGGGGAGACTATGGCTACACCTTC.

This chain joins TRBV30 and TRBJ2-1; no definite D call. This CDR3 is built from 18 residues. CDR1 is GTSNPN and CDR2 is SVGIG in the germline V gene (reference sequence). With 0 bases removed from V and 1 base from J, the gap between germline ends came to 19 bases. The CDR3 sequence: CAWSVRSLGGRSYNEQFF. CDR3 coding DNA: TGTGCCTGGAGTGTGCGTAGCTTGGGCGGTCGGTCCTACAATGAGCAGTTCTTC.

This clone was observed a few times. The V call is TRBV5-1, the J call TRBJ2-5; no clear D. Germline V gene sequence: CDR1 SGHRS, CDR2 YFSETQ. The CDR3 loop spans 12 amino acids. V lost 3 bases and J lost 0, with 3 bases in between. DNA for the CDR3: TGCGCCAGCAGCTGGGACCAAGAGACCCAGTACTTC. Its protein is CASSWDQETQYF. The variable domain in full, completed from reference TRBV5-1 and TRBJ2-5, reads KAGVTQTPRYLIKTRGQQVTLSCSPISGHRSVSWYQQTPGQGLQFLFEYFSETQRNKGNFPGRFSGRQFSNSRSEMNVSTLELGDSALYLCASSWDQETQYFGPGTRLLVL.

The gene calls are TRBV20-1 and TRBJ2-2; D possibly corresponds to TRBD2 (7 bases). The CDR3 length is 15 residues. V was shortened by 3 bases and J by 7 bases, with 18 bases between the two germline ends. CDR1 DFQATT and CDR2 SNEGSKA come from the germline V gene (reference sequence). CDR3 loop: CSASPPEGGVGELFF. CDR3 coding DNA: TGCAGTGCTAGTCCCCCCGAGGGGGGGGTCGGGGAGCTGTTTTTT.

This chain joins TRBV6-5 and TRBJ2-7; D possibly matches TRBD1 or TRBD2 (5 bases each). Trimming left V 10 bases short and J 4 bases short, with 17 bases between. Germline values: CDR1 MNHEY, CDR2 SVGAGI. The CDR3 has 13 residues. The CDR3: CATPGPPRYEQYF. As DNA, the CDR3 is TGTGCCACCCCGGGACCCCCCCGTTACGAGCAGTACTTC.

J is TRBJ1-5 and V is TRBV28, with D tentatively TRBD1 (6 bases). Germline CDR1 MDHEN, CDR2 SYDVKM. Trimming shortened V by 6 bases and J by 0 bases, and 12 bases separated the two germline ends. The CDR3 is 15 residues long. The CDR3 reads CASRRQAASNQPQHF. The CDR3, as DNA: TGTGCCAGCAGGCGACAGGCAGCTAGCAATCAGCCCCAGCATTTT.

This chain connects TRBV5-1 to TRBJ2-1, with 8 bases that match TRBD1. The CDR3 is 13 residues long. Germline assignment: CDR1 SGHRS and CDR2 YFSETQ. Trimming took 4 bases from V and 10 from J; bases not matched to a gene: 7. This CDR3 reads CASSPGQGTEQFF. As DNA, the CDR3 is TGCGCCAGCAGCCCCGGACAGGGAACGGAGCAGTTCTTC.

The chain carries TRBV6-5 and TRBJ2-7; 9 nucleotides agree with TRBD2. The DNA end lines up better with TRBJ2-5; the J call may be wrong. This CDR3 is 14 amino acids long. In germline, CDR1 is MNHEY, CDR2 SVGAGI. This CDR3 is CASRTGTSSPTQYF. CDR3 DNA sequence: TGTGCCAGCAGAACCGGGACTAGCTCACCGACCCAGTACTTC.

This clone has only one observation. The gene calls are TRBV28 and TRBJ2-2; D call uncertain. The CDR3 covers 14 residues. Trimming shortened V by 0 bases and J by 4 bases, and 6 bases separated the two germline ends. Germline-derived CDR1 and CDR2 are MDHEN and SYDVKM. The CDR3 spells CASSLWHTTGELFF. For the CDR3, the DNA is TGTGCCAGCAGTTTATGGCACACCACCGGGGAGCTGTTTTTT.

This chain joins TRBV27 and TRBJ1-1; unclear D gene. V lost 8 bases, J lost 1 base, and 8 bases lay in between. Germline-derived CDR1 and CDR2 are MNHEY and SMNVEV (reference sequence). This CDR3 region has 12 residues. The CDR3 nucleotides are TGTGCCAGCTGGCTAGGGAACACTGAAGCTTTCTTT. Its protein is CASWLGNTEAFF.

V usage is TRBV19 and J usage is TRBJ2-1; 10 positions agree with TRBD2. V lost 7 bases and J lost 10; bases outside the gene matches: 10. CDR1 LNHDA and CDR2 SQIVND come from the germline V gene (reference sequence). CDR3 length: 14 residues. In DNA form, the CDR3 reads TGTGCCAGTATAAGCGGGGGGGCCCTGGAGGAGCAGTTCTTC. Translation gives CASISGGALEEQFF.

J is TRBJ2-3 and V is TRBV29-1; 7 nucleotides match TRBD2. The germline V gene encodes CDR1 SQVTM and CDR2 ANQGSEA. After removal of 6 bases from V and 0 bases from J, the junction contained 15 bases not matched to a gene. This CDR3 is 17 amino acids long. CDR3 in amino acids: CSVGGPQRGSSTDTQYF. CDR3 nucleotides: TGCAGCGTGGGAGGGCCCCAACGGGGTTCTAGCACAGATACGCAGTATTTT.

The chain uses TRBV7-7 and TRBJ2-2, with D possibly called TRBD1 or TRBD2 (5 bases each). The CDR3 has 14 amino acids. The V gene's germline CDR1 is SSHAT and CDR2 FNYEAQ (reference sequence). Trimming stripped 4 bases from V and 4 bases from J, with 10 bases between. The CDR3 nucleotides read TGTGCCAGCAGCTGGGACGCGCGCACCGGGGAGCTGTTTTTT. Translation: CASSWDARTGELFF.